This section outlines one T cell receptor (beta chain) sequence together with its context. The data were obtained in a study of blood T cell repertoires in COVID-19. CDR3 length equals 12 residues. V lost 6 bases and J lost 7, with 12 bases in between. The germline V gene has CDR1 MGHDK and CDR2 SYGVNS. Generated by immunoSEQ multiplex PCR, the TCRdb table keeps only in-frame clones and is missing some. The sample records about 280,000 clones, roughly 90% being singletons. This TCR came from a man aged 40-50 years who had been exposed to COVID-19. The sequenced sample consisted of PBMCs or T cells enriched from blood (not recorded which). The V gene is TRBV25-1, the J gene TRBJ1-2; a weak D match, TRBD1 (6 bases). The CDR3 DNA reads TGTGCCAGCAGCAGGGGTACGAGTGGCTACACCTTC. This encodes CASSRGTSGYTF.